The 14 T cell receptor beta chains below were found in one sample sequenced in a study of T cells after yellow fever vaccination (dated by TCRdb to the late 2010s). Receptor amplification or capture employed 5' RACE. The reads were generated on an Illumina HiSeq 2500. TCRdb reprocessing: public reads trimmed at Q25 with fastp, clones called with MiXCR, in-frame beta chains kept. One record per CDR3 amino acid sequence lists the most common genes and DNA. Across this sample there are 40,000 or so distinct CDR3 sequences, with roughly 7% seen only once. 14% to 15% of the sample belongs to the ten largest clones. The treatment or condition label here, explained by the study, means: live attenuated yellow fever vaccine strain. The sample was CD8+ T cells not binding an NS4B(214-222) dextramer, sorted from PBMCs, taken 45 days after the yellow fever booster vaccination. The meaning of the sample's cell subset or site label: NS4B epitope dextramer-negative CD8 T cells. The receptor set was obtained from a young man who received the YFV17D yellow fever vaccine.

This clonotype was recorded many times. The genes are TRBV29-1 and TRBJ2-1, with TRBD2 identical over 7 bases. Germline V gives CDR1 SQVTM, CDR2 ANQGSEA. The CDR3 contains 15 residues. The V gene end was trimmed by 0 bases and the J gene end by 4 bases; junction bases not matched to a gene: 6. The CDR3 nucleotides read TGCAGCGTTGAAGATCGGCCTAGCGGTTACAATGAGCAGTTCTTC. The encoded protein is CSVEDRPSGYNEQFF.

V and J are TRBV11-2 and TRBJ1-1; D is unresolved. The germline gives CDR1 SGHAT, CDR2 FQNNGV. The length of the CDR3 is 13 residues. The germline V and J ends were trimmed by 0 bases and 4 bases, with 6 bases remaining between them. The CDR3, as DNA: TGTGCCAGCAGCTTAGACAGTAGCACTGAAGCTTTCTTT. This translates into CASSLDSSTEAFF.

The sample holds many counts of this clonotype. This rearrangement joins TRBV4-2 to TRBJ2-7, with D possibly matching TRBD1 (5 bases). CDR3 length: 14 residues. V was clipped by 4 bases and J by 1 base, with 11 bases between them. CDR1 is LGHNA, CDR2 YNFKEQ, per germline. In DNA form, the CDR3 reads TGTGCCAGCAGCCCTGTGGCAGGGTCCTACGAGCAGTACTTC. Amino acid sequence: CASSPVAGSYEQYF.

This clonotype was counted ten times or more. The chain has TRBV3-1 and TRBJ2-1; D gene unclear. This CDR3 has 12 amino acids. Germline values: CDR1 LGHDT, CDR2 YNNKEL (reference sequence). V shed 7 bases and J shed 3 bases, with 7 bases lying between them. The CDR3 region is CASTSNYNEQFF. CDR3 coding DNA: TGTGCCAGCACCTCTAACTACAATGAGCAGTTCTTC.

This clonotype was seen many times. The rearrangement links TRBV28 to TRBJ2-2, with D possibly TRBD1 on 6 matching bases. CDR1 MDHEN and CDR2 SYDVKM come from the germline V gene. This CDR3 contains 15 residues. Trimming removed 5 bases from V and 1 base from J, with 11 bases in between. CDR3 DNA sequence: TGTGCCAGCAGTGTAGCGACAGGGAACACCGGGGAGCTGTTTTTT. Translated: CASSVATGNTGELFF.

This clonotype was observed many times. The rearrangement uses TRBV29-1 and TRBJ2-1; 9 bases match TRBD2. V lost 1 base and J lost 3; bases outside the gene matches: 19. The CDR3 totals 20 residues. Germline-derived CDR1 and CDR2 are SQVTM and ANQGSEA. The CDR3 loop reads CSVEGVGLANEGYNYNEQFF. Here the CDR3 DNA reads TGCAGCGTTGAAGGGGTGGGACTAGCAAATGAGGGCTACAACTACAATGAGCAGTTCTTC.

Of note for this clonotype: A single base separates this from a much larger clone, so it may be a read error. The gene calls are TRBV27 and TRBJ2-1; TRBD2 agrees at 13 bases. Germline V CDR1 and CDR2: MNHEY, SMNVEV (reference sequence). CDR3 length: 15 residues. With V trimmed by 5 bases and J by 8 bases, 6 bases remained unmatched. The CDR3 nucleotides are TGTGCCAGCAGTGGACTAGCGGGAGTGGGATATGAGCAGTTCTTC. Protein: CASSGLAGVGYEQFF.

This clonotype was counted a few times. The CDR3 region is CASSSQRGVVTDTQYF. The CDR3 DNA follows: TGTGCCAGCAGCTCCCAGCGGGGAGTAGTCACAGATACGCAGTATTTT. The V gene is TRBV7-2, the J gene TRBJ2-3; 7 nucleotides align to TRBD2. V lost 4 bases and J lost 2; bases outside the gene matches: 9. The CDR3 contains 16 residues. CDR1 and CDR2 from the germline V gene are SGHTA and FQGNSA.

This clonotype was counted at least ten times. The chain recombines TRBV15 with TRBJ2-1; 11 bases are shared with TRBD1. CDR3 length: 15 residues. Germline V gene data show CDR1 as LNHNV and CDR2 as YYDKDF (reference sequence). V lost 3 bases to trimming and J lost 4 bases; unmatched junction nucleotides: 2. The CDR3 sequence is CATSRDRGPYNEQFF. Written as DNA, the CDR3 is TGTGCCACCAGCAGGGACAGGGGGCCTTACAATGAGCAGTTCTTC. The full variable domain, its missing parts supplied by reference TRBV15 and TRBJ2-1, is DAMVIQNPRYQVTQFGKPVTLSCSQTLNHNVMYWYQQKSSQAPKLLFHYYDKDFNNEADTPDNFQSRRPNTSFCFLDIRSPGLGDTAMYLCATSRDRGPYNEQFFGPGTRLTVL.

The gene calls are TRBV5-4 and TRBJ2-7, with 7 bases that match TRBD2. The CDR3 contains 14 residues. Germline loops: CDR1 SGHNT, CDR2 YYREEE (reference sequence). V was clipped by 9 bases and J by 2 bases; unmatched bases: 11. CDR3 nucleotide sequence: TGTGCCACCTATCTAGCGGATACACCCTACGAGCAGTACTTC. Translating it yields CATYLADTPYEQYF.

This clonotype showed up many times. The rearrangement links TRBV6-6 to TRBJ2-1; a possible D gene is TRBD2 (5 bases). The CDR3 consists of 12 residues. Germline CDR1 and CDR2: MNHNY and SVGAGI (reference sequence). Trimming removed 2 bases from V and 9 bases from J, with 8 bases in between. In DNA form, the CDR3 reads TGTGCCAGCAGTTACGTCGCGGGTGAGCAGTTCTTC. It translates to CASSYVAGEQFF.

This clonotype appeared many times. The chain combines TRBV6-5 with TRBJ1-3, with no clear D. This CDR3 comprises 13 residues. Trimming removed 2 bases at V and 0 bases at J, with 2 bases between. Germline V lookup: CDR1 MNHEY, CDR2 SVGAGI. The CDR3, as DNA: TGTGCCAGCAGTTACGGCTCTGGAAACACCATATATTTT. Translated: CASSYGSGNTIYF.

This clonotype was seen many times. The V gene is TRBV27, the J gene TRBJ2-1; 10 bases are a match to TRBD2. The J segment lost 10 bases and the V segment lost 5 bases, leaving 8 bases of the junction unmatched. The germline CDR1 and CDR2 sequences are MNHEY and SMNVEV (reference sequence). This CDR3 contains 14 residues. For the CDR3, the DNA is TGTGCCAGCAGTCCCCTAGCGGGAGTACGAGAGCAGTTCTTC. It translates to CASSPLAGVREQFF.

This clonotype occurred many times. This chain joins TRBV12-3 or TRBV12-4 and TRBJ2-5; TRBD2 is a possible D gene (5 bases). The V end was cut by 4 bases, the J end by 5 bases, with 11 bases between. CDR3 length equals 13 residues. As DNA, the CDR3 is TGTGCCAGCAGTTCCCGCCCGGGGGAGACCCAGTACTTC. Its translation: CASSSRPGETQYF.